This T cell receptor (beta chain) is drawn from a study of low-dose radiotherapy and immunotherapy resistance in tumors (dated by TCRdb to between 2022 and 2023). At the level of the whole study: In Cohort 1, 0.5 Gy per fraction was delivered every 2 weeks, and a total PTV dose of 6.5 Gy was prescribed. Trial participants were not randomized into treatment groups. Cyclophosphamide 200 mg/m2 was given intravenously every two weeks, one day before each radiation and immunotherapy administration. In Cohort 2, 1 Gy per fraction was delivered every two weeks, for a total of 13 Gy over 26 weeks. The translational analysis covered eight patients: three from the first dose cohort and the first five from the second dose cohort. Starting on cycle 1 day 1, patients took 300 mg of aspirin by mouth once a day for four cycles. Patients were given nivolumab as a 240 mg flat dose every two weeks and ipilimumab at 1 mg/kg every six weeks, with both drugs delivered intravenously.

This specimen's time point label, interpreted: before trial treatment. The donors came from RACIN, which was a single-arm phase I dose-escalation trial that paired nivolumab and ipilimumab with aspirin, low-dose cyclophosphamide and low-dose radiotherapy. Patients with advanced, TIL-negative solid tumors were considered eligible. Instrument on record: Illumina HiSeq 2500. First-strand cDNA was synthesized with Superscript III and a set of TRAV- and TRBV-specific primers, covering both TCRalpha and TCRbeta chains. An approximately 18-cycle PCR with Phusion amplified the TCRs, pairing a constant-region primer with the adapter that was attached to the V primers. Amplification of the isolated mRNA was done with the MessageAmp II aRNA Amplification Kit, which involved a 16-hour in vitro transcription at 37 degrees C. The Dynabeads mRNA DIRECT Purification Kit was used to isolate the mRNA for TCR sequencing. Indexed Illumina adapters were added in a second Phusion PCR of roughly 25 cycles, and the PCR products were purified with AMPure XP beads. In the original analysis: Using custom Perl scripts, TCR sequences encoding the same protein were pooled, out-of-frame sequences were removed, and the abundance of each clonotype was computed. Any TCR sequence supported by only a single read was excluded from analysis. The metrics used to describe the repertoires included Shannon entropy, Gini index, clonality, richness, and the frequency of TCRs shared between repertoires. The public reads were quality trimmed at Q25 with fastp and then assembled into clones with MiXCR by TCRdb, keeping productive beta chains. Records with the same CDR3 protein are collapsed into one entry carrying the most frequent genes and DNA. TCRdb, not the original authors, processed these V and J calls. Present in this sample are around 90,000 distinct CDR3 sequences, approximately 17% of which were seen just once. The ten largest clones add up to 5% to 6.5% of the sample.

From the germline V gene, CDR1 is MNHNS and CDR2 is SASEGT. From cysteine to phenylalanine, the CDR3 is 14 amino acids long. Kept here is only the CDR3 DNA, which spans 42 bases and is read in frame from base 1. Deletion took 3 bases off V and 1 base off J, with a span of 9 bases between the germline ends. This clonotype has at least ten counts. This clone's antigen is unknown. No base quality values were provided; no much bigger clone lies one nucleotide off. The sequence is built from TRBV6-1 and TRBJ1-1; TRBD1 is a weak D gene call, 6 bases matching. Material: PBMCs, obtained before treatment. This TCR came from a male donor with prostate cancer. The CDR3 amino acid sequence is: CASSEIQGNTEAFF. DNA sequence: TGTGCCAGCAGTGAGATACAGGGGAACACTGAAGCTTTCTTT.